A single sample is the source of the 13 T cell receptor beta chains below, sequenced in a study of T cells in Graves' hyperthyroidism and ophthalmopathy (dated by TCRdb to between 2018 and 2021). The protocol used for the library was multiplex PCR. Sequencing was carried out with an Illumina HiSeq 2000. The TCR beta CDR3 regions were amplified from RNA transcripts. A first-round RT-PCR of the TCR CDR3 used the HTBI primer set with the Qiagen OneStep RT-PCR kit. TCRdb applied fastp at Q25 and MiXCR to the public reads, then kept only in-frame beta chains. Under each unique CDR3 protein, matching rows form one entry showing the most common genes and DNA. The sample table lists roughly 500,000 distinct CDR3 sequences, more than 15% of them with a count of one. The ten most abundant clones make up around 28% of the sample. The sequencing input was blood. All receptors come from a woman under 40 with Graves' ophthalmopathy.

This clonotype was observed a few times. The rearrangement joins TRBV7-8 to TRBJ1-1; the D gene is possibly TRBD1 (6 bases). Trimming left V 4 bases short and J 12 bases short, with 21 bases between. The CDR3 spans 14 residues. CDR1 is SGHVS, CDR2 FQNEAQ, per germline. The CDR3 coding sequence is TGTGCCAGCAGCTCCGGACAGCGATCCGTGAAAACTTTCTTT. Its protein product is CASSSGQRSVKTFF.

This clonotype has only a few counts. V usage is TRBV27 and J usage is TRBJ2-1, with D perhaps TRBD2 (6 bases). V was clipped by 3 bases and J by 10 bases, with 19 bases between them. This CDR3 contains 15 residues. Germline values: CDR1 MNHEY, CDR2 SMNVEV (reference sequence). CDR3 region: CASSFQRASQKEQFF. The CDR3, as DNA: TGTGCCAGCAGTTTTCAGCGGGCCTCCCAGAAGGAGCAGTTCTTC.

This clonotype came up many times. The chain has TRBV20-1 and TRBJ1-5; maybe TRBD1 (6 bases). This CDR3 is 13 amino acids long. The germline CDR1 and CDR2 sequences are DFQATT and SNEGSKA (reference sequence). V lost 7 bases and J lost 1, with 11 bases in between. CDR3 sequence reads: CSGKTGSNQPQHF. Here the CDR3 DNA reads TGCAGTGGGAAAACAGGGAGCAATCAGCCCCAGCATTTT.

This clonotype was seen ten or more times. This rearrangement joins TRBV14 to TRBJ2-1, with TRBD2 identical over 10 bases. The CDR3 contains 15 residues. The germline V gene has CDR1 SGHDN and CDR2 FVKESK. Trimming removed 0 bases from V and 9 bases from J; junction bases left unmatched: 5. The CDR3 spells CASSQEGLALSEQFF. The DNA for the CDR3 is TGTGCCAGCAGCCAAGAGGGACTAGCGTTAAGTGAGCAGTTCTTC.

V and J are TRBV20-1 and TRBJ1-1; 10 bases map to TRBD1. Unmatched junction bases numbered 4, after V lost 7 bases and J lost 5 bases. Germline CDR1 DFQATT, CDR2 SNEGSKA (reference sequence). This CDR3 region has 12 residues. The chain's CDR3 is CSGGQGRTEAFF. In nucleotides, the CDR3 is TGCAGTGGGGGACAGGGGAGGACTGAAGCTTTCTTT.

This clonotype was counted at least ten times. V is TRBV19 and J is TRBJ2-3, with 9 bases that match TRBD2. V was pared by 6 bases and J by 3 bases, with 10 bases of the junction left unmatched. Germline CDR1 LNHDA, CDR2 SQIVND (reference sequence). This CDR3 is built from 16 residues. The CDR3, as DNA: TGTGCCAGTAGGCCGGGGACTAGCAGGCTTACAGATACGCAGTATTTT. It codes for CASRPGTSRLTDTQYF.

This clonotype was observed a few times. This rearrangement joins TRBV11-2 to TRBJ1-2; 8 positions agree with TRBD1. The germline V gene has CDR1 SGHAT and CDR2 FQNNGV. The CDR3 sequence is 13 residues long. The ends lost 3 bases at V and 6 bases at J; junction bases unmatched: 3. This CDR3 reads CASSFRQGNGYTF. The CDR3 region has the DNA TGTGCCAGCAGCTTCCGACAGGGGAATGGCTACACCTTC.

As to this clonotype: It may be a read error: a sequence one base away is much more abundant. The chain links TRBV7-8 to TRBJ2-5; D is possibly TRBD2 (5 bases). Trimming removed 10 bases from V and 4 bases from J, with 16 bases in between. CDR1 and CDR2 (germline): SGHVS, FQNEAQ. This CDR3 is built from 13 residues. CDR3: CANTQAEGETQYF. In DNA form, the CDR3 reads TGTGCCAACACCCAAGCAGAGGGAGAGACCCAGTACTTC.

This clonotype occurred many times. For the CDR3, the DNA is TGTGCCAGCAGCCCGAAAGGGGAGTGGAGCTCCTACAATGAGCAGTTCTTC. This gives the protein CASSPKGEWSSYNEQFF. The gene calls are TRBV3-1 and TRBJ2-1; D may correspond to TRBD1 or TRBD2 (5 bases each). Trimming stripped 4 bases from V and 0 bases from J, with 16 bases between. CDR3 length: 17 amino acids. Germline V lookup: CDR1 LGHDT, CDR2 YNNKEL (reference sequence).

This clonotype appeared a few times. In DNA, the CDR3 is TGTGCCAGCAGTAGCCGGACGGACTATCGTGTTCGGTCTGGAAACACCATATATTTT. Residues: CASSSRTDYRVRSGNTIYF. V gene TRBV12-3 or TRBV12-4 combines with J gene TRBJ1-3; D is uncertain. The germline V and J ends were trimmed by 5 bases and 1 base, with 24 bases remaining between them. The CDR3 consists of 19 residues.

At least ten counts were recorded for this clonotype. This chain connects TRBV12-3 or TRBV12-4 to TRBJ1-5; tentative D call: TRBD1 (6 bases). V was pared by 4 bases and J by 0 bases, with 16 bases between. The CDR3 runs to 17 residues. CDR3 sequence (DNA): TGTGCCAGCAGTTCTGGGACACGAGAAACTAGCAATCAGCCCCAGCATTTT. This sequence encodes CASSSGTRETSNQPQHF.

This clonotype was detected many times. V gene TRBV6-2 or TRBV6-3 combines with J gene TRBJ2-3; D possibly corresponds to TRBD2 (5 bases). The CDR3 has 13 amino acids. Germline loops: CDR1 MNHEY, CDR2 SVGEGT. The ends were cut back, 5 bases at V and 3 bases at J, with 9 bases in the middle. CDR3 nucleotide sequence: TGTGCCAGCAGTACCGGGGAGACAGATACGCAGTATTTT. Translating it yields CASSTGETDTQYF.

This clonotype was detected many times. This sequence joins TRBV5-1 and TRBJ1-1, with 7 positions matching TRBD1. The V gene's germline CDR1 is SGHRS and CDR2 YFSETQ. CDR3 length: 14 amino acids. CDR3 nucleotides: TGCGCTACTTCTCCAACCCAGGGGGTGGCTGAAGCTTTCTTT. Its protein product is CATSPTQGVAEAFF.